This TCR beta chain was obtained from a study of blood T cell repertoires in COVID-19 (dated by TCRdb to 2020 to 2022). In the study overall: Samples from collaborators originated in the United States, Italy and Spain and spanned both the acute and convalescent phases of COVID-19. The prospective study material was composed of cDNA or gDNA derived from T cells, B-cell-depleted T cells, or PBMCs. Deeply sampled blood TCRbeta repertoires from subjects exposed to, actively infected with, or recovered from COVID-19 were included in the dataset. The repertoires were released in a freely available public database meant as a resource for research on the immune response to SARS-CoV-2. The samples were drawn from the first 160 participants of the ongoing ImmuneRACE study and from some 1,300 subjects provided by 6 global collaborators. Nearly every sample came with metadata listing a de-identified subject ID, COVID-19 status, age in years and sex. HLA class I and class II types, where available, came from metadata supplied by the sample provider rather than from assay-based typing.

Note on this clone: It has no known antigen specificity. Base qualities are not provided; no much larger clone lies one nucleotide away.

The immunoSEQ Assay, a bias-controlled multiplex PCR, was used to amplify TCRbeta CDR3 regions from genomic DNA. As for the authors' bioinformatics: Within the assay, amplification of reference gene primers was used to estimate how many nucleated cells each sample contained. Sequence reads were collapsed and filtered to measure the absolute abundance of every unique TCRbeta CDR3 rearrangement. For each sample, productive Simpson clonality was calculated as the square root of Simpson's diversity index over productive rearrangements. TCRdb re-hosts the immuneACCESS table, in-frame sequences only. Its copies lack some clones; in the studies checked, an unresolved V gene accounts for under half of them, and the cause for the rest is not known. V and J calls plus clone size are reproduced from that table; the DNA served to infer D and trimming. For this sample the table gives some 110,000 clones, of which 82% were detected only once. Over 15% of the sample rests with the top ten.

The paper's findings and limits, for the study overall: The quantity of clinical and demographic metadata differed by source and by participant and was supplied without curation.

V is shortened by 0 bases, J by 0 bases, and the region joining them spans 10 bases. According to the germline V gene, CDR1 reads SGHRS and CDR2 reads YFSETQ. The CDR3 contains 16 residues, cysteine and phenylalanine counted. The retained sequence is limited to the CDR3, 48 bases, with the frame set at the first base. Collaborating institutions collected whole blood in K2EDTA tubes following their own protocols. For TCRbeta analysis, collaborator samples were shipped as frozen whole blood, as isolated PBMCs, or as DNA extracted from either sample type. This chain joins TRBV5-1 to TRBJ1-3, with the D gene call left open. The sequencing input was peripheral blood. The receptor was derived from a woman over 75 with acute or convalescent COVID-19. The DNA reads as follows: TGCGCCAGCAGCTTGGGACTGATTCTCTCTGGAAACACCATATATTTT. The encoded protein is CASSLGLILSGNTIYF.